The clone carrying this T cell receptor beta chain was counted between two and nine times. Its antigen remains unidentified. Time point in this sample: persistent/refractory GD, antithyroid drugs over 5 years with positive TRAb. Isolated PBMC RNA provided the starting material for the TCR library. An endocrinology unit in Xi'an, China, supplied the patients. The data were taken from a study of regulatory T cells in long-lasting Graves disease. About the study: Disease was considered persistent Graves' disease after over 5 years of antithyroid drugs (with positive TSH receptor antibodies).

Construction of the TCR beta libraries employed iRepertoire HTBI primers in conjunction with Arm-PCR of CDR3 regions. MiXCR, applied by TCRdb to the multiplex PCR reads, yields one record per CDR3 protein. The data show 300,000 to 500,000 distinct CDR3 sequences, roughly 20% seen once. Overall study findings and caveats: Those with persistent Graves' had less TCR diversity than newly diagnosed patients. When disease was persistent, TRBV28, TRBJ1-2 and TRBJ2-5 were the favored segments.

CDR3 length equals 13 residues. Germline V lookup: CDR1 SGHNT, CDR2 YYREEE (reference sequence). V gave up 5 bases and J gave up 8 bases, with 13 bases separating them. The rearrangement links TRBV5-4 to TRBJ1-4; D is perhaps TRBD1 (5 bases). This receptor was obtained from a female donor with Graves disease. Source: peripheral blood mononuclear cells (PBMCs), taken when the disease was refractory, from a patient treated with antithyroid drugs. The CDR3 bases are TGTGCCAGCAGGGAGCAGGGCGGGGAAAAACTGTTTTTT. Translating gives CASREQGGEKLFF.